Following are 5 T cell receptor beta chains from one sample sequenced in a study of T-cell reconstitution after alpha-beta-depleted transplantation in children. Molecular barcoding with unique molecular identifiers was used for the TCRbeta library. MiXCR was run by TCRdb on the PCR reads, yielding one entry per CDR3 protein. This table holds 600,000 or so distinct CDR3 sequences, under 25% found once. The source was PBMCs, mostly from graft donor cells, collected 360 days after TCRalphabeta/CD19-depleted stem cell transplant. Receptor source: a boy in the first two years of life who had a stem cell transplant for acute myeloid leukemia, so the T cells may come from the graft donor.

V usage is TRBV21-1 and J usage is TRBJ1-5. TRBV21-1 is classified as a pseudogene. This CDR3 contains 14 residues. In nucleotides, the CDR3 is TGTGCCAGCAGCGGCGAGATTAGCAATCAGCCCCAGCATTTT. This encodes CASSGEISNQPQHF.

The chain employs TRBV28 and TRBJ2-1; D is possibly TRBD1 (7 bases). The CDR3 contains 15 residues. Deletions cut 5 bases from V and 6 bases from J, with 17 bases between. Germline V gives CDR1 MDHEN, CDR2 SYDVKM. The CDR3 sequence is CASSPPRQGGNEQFF. CDR3 bases: TGTGCCAGCAGTCCCCCGCGTCAGGGGGGCAATGAGCAGTTCTTC.

The chain recombines TRBV6-1 with TRBJ1-5, with 10 bases matching TRBD1. This CDR3 has 17 amino acids. The trim removed 5 bases at V and 2 bases at J, leaving 9 bases unmatched. Looked up from germline, CDR1 is MNHNS and CDR2 is SASEGT. The CDR3 coding sequence is TGTGCCAGCAGTCAAGGACAGGGGGGGTATCGCAATCAGCCCCAGCATTTT. As protein: CASSQGQGGYRNQPQHF.

This clonotype was counted many times. V is TRBV7-2 and J is TRBJ2-7; weak D call: TRBD2 (5 bases). This CDR3 region has 14 residues. V gave up 4 bases and J gave up 1 base, with 11 bases separating them. In germline, CDR1 is SGHTA, CDR2 FQGNSA. The CDR3 sequence is CASSWAGRSYEQYF. The CDR3 bases are TGTGCCAGCAGCTGGGCGGGCAGGTCCTACGAGCAGTACTTC.

This clonotype showed up just a few times. The genes are TRBV10-3 and TRBJ2-3; 9 bases agree with TRBD1. The germline gives CDR1 ENHRY, CDR2 SYGVKD. Unmatched junction bases numbered 6, after V lost 6 bases and J lost 2 bases. The CDR3 runs 15 residues. The CDR3 coding sequence is TGTGCCATCAGCCTAACAGGGGGCTACACAGATACGCAGTATTTT. The encoded protein is CAISLTGGYTDTQYF.